Shown below are 31 T cell receptor beta chains from a single sample sequenced in a study of T-cell memory formation after mild COVID-19. MiXCR was run by TCRdb on the 5' RACE reads, yielding one entry per CDR3 protein. This sample has some 130,000 distinct CDR3 sequences, with about 6% found just once. The sequenced material came from PBMCs or a T cell subset sorted from them (not recorded which). The origin of the receptors is an adult woman who had mild COVID-19 (a few samples of this study predate the infection). Cell type and time point are not known.

In its sample, this clonotype was seen a few times. V and J are TRBV14 and TRBJ2-1; 12 bases are a match to TRBD1. Germline V lookup: CDR1 SGHDN, CDR2 FVKESK. The V gene end was trimmed by 3 bases and the J gene end by 8 bases; junction bases not matched to a gene: 8. CDR3 length: 16 residues. The CDR3 DNA is TGTGCCAGCAGCCAGGCCGGGACAGGGGGCGTATATGAGCAGTTCTTC. It codes for CASSQAGTGGVYEQFF.

This clonotype was recorded a few times. The V and J genes are TRBV25-1 and TRBJ2-7, with 13 bases lining up with TRBD2. Germline trimming cut 4 bases from V and 7 bases from J; bases unmatched to any gene: 4. This CDR3 is built from 14 residues. Germline CDR1 reads MGHDK; CDR2 reads SYGVNS. The chain's CDR3 is CASSARLAGGEQYF. The CDR3 DNA sequence: TGTGCCAGCAGTGCCAGACTAGCGGGGGGTGAGCAGTACTTC.

This clonotype was detected ten times or more. The chain employs TRBV11-3 and TRBJ2-5; TRBD2 matches 14 bases. Germline loops: CDR1 SGHNT, CDR2 YENEEA. V dropped 4 bases and J dropped 9; count of bases not matched to a gene: 10. CDR3 length equals 16 residues. The CDR3 nucleotides read TGTGCCAGCAGCTCCGCCGGGACTAGCGGGAGCGGGGCCCAGTACTTC. This codes for CASSSAGTSGSGAQYF.

This clonotype showed up many times. The CDR3 bases are TGTGCCAGCAGCAAAGAAGACCGGGAGGGTCCCAGCACAGATACGCAGTATTTT. Translated, it gives CASSKEDREGPSTDTQYF. This sequence joins TRBV21-1 and TRBJ2-3; the table calls TRBD2, which could not be checked here. TRBV21-1 is reported as a pseudogene. This CDR3 comprises 18 residues.

This clonotype has a count of ten or more. The chain recombines TRBV2 with TRBJ1-2; no clear D. Germline values: CDR1 SNHLY, CDR2 FYNNEI. V lost 11 bases and J lost 0, with 10 bases in between. This CDR3 spans 12 amino acids. CDR3 residues: CARRAANYGYTF. The CDR3 DNA reads TGTGCCCGGCGGGCAGCTAACTATGGCTACACCTTC.

The genes are TRBV2 and TRBJ2-7, with D perhaps matching TRBD1 (5 bases). Trimming removed 4 bases from V and 3 bases from J, with 16 bases in between. Germline-derived CDR1 and CDR2 are SNHLY and FYNNEI. The CDR3 contains 15 residues. The DNA for the CDR3 is TGTGCCAGCAGTGTGGGTCCTCCGACAGACTACGAGCAGTACGTC. This translates into CASSVGPPTDYEQYV.

The CDR3 region has the DNA TGTGCCACCAGCAGAGATAAACTAGCGGGAGTGGAGACCCAGTACTTC. It yields the protein CATSRDKLAGVETQYF. V and J are TRBV15 and TRBJ2-5; 11 bases map to TRBD2. Germline CDR1 is LNHNV and CDR2 is YYDKDF (reference sequence). This CDR3 comprises 16 residues. The V segment lost 0 bases and the J segment 5 bases; nucleotides outside the gene matches: 5.

This clonotype has a count of ten or more. The chain couples TRBV7-9 to TRBJ1-4; 9 nucleotides line up with TRBD1. This CDR3 region has 14 residues. Germline CDR1 SEHNR, CDR2 FQNEAQ (reference sequence). V gave up 6 bases and J gave up 8 bases; unmatched junction bases: 7. CDR3 loop: CASRTGTGPEKLFF. For the CDR3, the DNA is TGTGCCAGCAGGACGGGGACAGGGCCCGAAAAACTGTTTTTT.

This clonotype was found a few times. V usage is TRBV20-1 and J usage is TRBJ2-1; 8 bases are a match to TRBD2. J gave up 7 bases and V 2 bases, and 10 bases lay outside the gene matches. The germline CDR1 and CDR2 sequences are DFQATT and SNEGSKA (reference sequence). The CDR3 loop spans 15 amino acids. This chain's CDR3 is CSARSGSGSVNEQFF. Written as DNA, the CDR3 is TGCAGTGCTAGAAGCGGGAGTGGTAGTGTGAATGAGCAGTTCTTC.

The chain uses TRBV2 and TRBJ1-5, with TRBD1 identical over 7 bases. V lost 4 bases and J lost 2; bases outside the gene matches: 5. The CDR3 totals 15 residues. From germline, CDR1 is SNHLY and CDR2 FYNNEI. CDR3 sequence (DNA): TGTGCCAGCAGTGCCCGAGACAGGGGCAATCAGCCCCAGCATTTT. Amino acids: CASSARDRGNQPQHF.

This clonotype appeared a few times. The chain carries TRBV7-3 and TRBJ2-1, with 8 bases lining up with TRBD2. Per the germline V gene, CDR1 is SGHTA and CDR2 is FQGTGA. After removal of 5 bases from V and 6 bases from J, the junction contained 15 bases not matched to a gene. The CDR3 sequence is 17 residues long. CDR3 DNA: TGTGCCAGCAGCCACCCCCCTAGACCGGGAGGGGCCAATGAGCAGTTCTTC. Its translation is CASSHPPRPGGANEQFF.

This clonotype was detected a few times. This chain links TRBV14 with TRBJ1-1; a weak D match, TRBD1 (5 bases). Trimming cost V 5 bases and J 1 base, with 14 bases left between them. Germline V gives CDR1 SGHDN, CDR2 FVKESK. The CDR3 contains 15 residues. CDR3 DNA sequence: TGTGCCAGCAGCTGGGGGGTTACCTCGAACACTGAAGCTTTCTTT. Translating gives CASSWGVTSNTEAFF.

Ten or more counts support this clonotype. The chain employs TRBV4-2 and TRBJ2-3; either TRBD1 or TRBD2 may supply D (7 bases each). This CDR3 has 16 amino acids. Germline-derived CDR1 and CDR2 are LGHNA and YNFKEQ. The V and J ends lost 3 bases and 2 bases respectively, with 15 bases between them. CDR3 in DNA: TGTGCCAGCAGCCATCCGGCAGGGGGGGACACAGATACGCAGTATTTT. Encoded protein: CASSHPAGGDTDTQYF.

The V gene is TRBV12-3 or TRBV12-4, the J gene TRBJ2-7; 8 nucleotides align to TRBD2. This CDR3 is built from 14 residues. With 6 bases clipped from V and 0 bases from J, the junction kept 4 bases outside the gene matches. This CDR3 reads CASRTSAVSYEQYF. The CDR3 region has the DNA TGTGCCAGCAGGACTAGCGCCGTCTCCTACGAGCAGTACTTC.

This clonotype occurred a few times. The gene calls are TRBV7-9 and TRBJ1-1; weak D call: TRBD1 (5 bases). This CDR3 region has 13 residues. The ends were cut back, 6 bases at V and 1 base at J, with 9 bases in the middle. CDR1 is SEHNR, CDR2 FQNEAQ, per germline (reference sequence). The CDR3, as DNA: TGTGCCAGCAGTTGGGACGGGAACACTGAAGCTTTCTTT. As protein: CASSWDGNTEAFF.

This clonotype appeared a few times. V usage is TRBV11-3 and J usage is TRBJ2-1, with D unclear. The CDR3 sequence is 11 residues long. The germline gives CDR1 SGHNT, CDR2 YENEEA. The ends were cut back, 5 bases at V and 9 bases at J, with 8 bases in the middle. The CDR3 protein is CASSPDGEQFF. As DNA, the CDR3 is TGTGCCAGCAGCCCGGACGGTGAGCAGTTCTTC.

This clonotype was picked up many times. J is TRBJ2-3 and V is TRBV12-5; no clear D. Trimming pared 7 bases from V and 0 bases from J, leaving 17 bases between. The CDR3 length is 16 residues. Germline values: CDR1 LGHNT, CDR2 FRNRAP. CDR3 region: CASAFNKKLSTDTQYF. The CDR3 DNA reads as TGTGCTAGTGCCTTTAACAAGAAGCTGAGCACAGATACGCAGTATTTT.

This clonotype showed up many times. The genes are TRBV20-1 and TRBJ1-1; the D is unclear. V lost 0 bases and J 3 bases, leaving 14 bases between the germline ends. This CDR3 spans 15 amino acids. Germline CDR1 and CDR2: DFQATT and SNEGSKA (reference sequence). CDR3 sequence (DNA): TGCAGTGCTAGAGATAGTAAGGGATGGGACACTGAAGCTTTCTTT. Protein: CSARDSKGWDTEAFF.

The chain carries TRBV7-2 and TRBJ1-2, with no clear D. The CDR3 covers 14 residues. V lost 5 bases to trimming and J lost 3 bases, with 13 bases between them. Germline V lookup: CDR1 SGHTA, CDR2 FQGNSA. The CDR3 DNA reads as TGTGCCAGCAGCCTCGTCGGCAGGCACTATGGCTACACCTTC. Its protein is CASSLVGRHYGYTF.

In this sample, this clonotype turned up a few times. The chain couples TRBV4-2 to TRBJ2-6, with a tentative D call TRBD2 (5 bases). The CDR3 extends over 12 amino acids. Between the trimmed V and J ends, which lost 10 bases and 9 bases, there was a span of 13 bases. Germline V gene sequence: CDR1 LGHNA, CDR2 YNFKEQ. For the CDR3, the DNA is TGTGCCACGGAGAGCGGTTACAACGTCCTGACTTTC. This translates into CATESGYNVLTF.

This clonotype has just a few counts. One end of the junction is discordant with germline, which a read error may explain. The rearrangement links TRBV7-6 to TRBJ1-5; no definite D call. Germline CDR1 SGHVS, CDR2 FNYEAQ. There are 15 residues in the CDR3. In nucleotides, the CDR3 is TGTGCCAGCAGCCTAGCCCCGAGTAGCAATCAGCCCCAGCATTTT. As protein: CASSLAPSSNQPQHF.

This clonotype has only a few counts. The chain is built from TRBV7-3 and TRBJ2-1; 10 bases fit TRBD2. This CDR3 has 16 amino acids. After removal of 1 base from V and 3 bases from J, the junction contained 3 bases not matched to a gene. CDR1 is SGHTA and CDR2 is FQGTGA in the germline V gene. CDR3 sequence (DNA): TGTGCCAGCAGCTTAAGCCCTAGCGGGGGCTACAATGAGCAGTTCTTC. Protein product: CASSLSPSGGYNEQFF.

V and J are TRBV6-6 and TRBJ1-2; TRBD1 agrees at 9 bases. The CDR3 consists of 15 residues. Unmatched junction bases numbered 7, after V lost 6 bases and J lost 2 bases. CDR1 and CDR2 (germline): MNHNY, SVGAGI (reference sequence). The CDR3 nucleotides are TGTGCCAGCAGCCACAGGGGGCGCTTGAACTATGGCTACACCTTC. As protein: CASSHRGRLNYGYTF.

This clonotype was seen a few times. This chain links TRBV6-1 with TRBJ1-4, with a possible D match to TRBD1 (5 bases). CDR1 and CDR2 from the germline V gene are MNHNS and SASEGT. V was pared by 4 bases and J by 8 bases, with 14 bases between. The CDR3 contains 14 residues. The CDR3: CASSADRVQEKLFF. The CDR3 DNA reads TGTGCCAGCAGTGCCGACAGAGTGCAAGAAAAACTGTTTTTT.

In this sample, this clonotype turned up many times. The V and J genes are TRBV11-2 and TRBJ2-4; D perhaps matches TRBD2 (6 bases). CDR3 size: 17 residues. CDR1 SGHAT and CDR2 FQNNGV come from the germline V gene. Trimming took 1 base from V and 0 from J, leaving 13 bases between them. CDR3 protein: CASSLGGVIIAKNIQYF. The CDR3 region has the DNA TGTGCCAGCAGCTTAGGCGGGGTGATAATAGCCAAAAACATTCAGTACTTC.

This clonotype appeared many times. The chain has TRBV5-1 and TRBJ1-2; 8 nucleotides agree with TRBD1. The V segment lost 5 bases and the J segment 8 bases; nucleotides outside the gene matches: 14. The CDR3 is 15 residues long. Germline CDR1 reads SGHRS; CDR2 reads YFSETQ. The CDR3 here is CASRRTGRPPFGYTF. CDR3 DNA sequence: TGCGCCAGCAGACGGACAGGGCGTCCCCCTTTCGGCTACACCTTC. The variable domain in full, completed from reference TRBV5-1 and TRBJ1-2, reads KAGVTQTPRYLIKTRGQQVTLSCSPISGHRSVSWYQQTPGQGLQFLFEYFSETQRNKGNFPGRFSGRQFSNSRSEMNVSTLELGDSALYLCASRRTGRPPFGYTFGSGTRLTVV.

The rearrangement uses TRBV20-1 and TRBJ2-1; 16 bases are shared with TRBD2. The CDR3 is 19 residues long. The V gene end was trimmed by 5 bases and the J gene end by 0 bases; junction bases not matched to a gene: 10. Germline V lookup: CDR1 DFQATT, CDR2 SNEGSKA (reference sequence). The CDR3 nucleotides read TGCAGTGCTTCAACTCCGGGACTAGCGGGAGGGAGCTCCTACAATGAGCAGTTCTTC. Translated, it gives CSASTPGLAGGSSYNEQFF.

This clonotype has ten or more counts. The rearrangement joins TRBV29-1 to TRBJ1-2; no firm D call. V lost 6 bases to trimming and J lost 4 bases, with 12 bases between them. Per the germline V gene, CDR1 is SQVTM and CDR2 is ANQGSEA. This CDR3 contains 12 residues. For the CDR3, the DNA is TGCAGCGTCGTTGACGGATTCTATGGCTACACCTTC. Its translation: CSVVDGFYGYTF.

This clonotype was observed many times. This sequence joins TRBV5-1 and TRBJ2-7, with D tentatively TRBD2 (5 bases). V lost 2 bases to trimming and J lost 3 bases, with 9 bases between them. This CDR3 has 13 residues. Germline CDR1 reads SGHRS; CDR2 reads YFSETQ. The DNA of the CDR3 is TGCGCCAGCAGCTTAACGGGGAACTACGAGCAGTACTTC. Protein product: CASSLTGNYEQYF.

The table lists this clonotype with many counts. This rearrangement joins TRBV7-3 to TRBJ2-7; no clear D. The CDR3 loop spans 15 amino acids. Trimming shortened V by 5 bases and J by 0 bases, and 14 bases separated the two germline ends. The germline CDR1 and CDR2 sequences are SGHTA and FQGTGA. CDR3 in amino acids: CASSLSPVSSYEQYF. DNA for the CDR3: TGTGCCAGCAGCCTATCACCAGTGAGCTCCTACGAGCAGTACTTC.

The rearrangement links TRBV28 to TRBJ2-3; 9 bases agree with TRBD2. CDR1 MDHEN and CDR2 SYDVKM come from the germline V gene. V was clipped by 8 bases and J by 0 bases; unmatched bases: 12. The CDR3 covers 17 residues. CDR3: CASSGLALFFSTDTQYF. The DNA of the CDR3 is TGTGCCAGCTCGGGACTAGCCCTTTTCTTTAGCACAGATACGCAGTATTTT.